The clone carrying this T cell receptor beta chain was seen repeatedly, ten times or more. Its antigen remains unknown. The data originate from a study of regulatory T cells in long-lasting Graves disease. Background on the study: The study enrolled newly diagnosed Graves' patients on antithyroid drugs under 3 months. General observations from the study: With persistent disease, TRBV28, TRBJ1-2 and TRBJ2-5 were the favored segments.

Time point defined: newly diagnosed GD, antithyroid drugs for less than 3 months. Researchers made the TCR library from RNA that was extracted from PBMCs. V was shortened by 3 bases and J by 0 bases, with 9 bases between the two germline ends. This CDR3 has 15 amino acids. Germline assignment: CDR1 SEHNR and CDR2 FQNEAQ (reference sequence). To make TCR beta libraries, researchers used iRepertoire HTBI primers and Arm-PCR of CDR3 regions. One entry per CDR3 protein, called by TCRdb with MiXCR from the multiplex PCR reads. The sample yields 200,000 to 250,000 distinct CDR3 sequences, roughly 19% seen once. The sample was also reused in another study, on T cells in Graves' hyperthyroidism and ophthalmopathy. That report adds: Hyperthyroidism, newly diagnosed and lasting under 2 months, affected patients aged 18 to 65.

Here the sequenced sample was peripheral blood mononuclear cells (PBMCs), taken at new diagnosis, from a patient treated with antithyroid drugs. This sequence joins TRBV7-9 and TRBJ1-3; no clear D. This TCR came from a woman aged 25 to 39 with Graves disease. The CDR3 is CASSFGGDSGNTIYF. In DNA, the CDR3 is TGTGCCAGCAGCTTCGGCGGGGACTCTGGAAACACCATATATTTT.